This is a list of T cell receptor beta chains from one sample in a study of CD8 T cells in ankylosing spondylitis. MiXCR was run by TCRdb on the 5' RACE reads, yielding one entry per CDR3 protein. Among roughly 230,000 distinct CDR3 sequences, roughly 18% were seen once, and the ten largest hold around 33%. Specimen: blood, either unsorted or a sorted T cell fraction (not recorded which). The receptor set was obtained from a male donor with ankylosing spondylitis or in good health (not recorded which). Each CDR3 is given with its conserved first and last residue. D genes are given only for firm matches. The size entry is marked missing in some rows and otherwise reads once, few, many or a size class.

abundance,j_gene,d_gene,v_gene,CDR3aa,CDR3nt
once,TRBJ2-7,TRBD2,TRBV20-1,CSARDTLSERGYEQYF,TGCAGTGCTAGAGATACTCTGTCCGAGCGGGGTTACGAGCAGTACTTC
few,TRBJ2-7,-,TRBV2,CASRRQAVYEQYF,TGTGCCAGCAGGAGACAGGCAGTCTACGAGCAGTACTTC
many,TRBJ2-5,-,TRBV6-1,CASSPLRGKQETQYF,TGTGCCAGCAGTCCTCTGAGAGGCAAACAAGAGACCCAGTACTTC
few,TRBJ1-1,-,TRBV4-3,CASSQDWGAEAFF,TGCGCCAGCAGCCAAGATTGGGGCGCTGAAGCTTTCTTT
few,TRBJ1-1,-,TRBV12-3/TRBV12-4,CASSLSGGWTEAFF,TGTGCCAGCAGTTTAAGTGGTGGTTGGACTGAAGCTTTCTTT
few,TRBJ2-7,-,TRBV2,CATQDRVYEQYF,TGTGCCACGCAGGACAGAGTCTACGAGCAGTACTTC
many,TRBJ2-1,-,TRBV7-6,CASSSTWTNYNEQFF,TGTGCCAGCAGCTCGACTTGGACAAACTACAATGAGCAGTTCTTC
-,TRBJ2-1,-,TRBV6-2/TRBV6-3,CASLATGSEQFF,TGTGCCAGCCTGGCGACCGGGTCTGAGCAGTTCTTC
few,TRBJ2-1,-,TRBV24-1,CATSVGKGKLVYEQFF,TGTGCCACCAGTGTAGGGAAGGGTAAGTTAGTCTATGAGCAGTTCTTC
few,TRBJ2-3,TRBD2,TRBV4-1,CASSQLFGGGDTDTQYF,TGCGCCAGCAGCCAGCTATTTGGGGGGGGAGACACAGATACGCAGTATTTT
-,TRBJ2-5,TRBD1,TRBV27,CASSLQGALETQYF,TGTGCCAGCAGTCTACAGGGGGCGTTAGAGACCCAGTACTTC
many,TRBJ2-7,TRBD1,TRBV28,CASSLRDRGRSSYEQYF,TGTGCCAGCAGTTTACGGGACAGGGGTCGTAGCTCCTACGAGCAGTACTTC
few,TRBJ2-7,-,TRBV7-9,CASSPPGGGFYEQYF,TGTGCCAGCAGCCCTCCGGGAGGGGGCTTCTACGAGCAGTACTTC
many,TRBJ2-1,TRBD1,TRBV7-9,CASSFPGQGAPSSYNEQFF,TGTGCCAGCAGCTTTCCGGGACAGGGGGCCCCTAGCTCCTACAATGAGCAGTTCTTC
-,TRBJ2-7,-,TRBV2,CASGAGEQYF,TGTGCCAGCGGAGCAGGCGAGCAGTACTTC
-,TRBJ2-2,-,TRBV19,CASTDNPHTGELFF,TGTGCCAGCACCGACAATCCCCACACCGGGGAGCTGTTTTTT
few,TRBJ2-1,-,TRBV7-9,CASSLGPSGAGEQFF,TGTGCCAGCAGCTTAGGGCCCTCGGGGGCGGGAGAGCAGTTCTTC
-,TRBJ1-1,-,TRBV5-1,CASSPRQSTEAFF,TGCGCCAGCAGCCCAAGACAGTCCACTGAAGCTTTCTTT
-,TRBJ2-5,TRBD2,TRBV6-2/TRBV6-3,CASSPGGLDMETQYF,TGTGCCAGCAGTCCCGGGGGACTAGATATGGAGACCCAGTACTTC
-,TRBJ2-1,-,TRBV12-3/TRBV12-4,CASSLLGGAYTYNEQFF,TGTGCCAGCAGTTTATTGGGCGGAGCCTACACCTACAATGAGCAGTTCTTC
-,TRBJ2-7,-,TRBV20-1,CSAVGEGSYEQYF,TGCAGTGCTGTGGGTGAGGGATCCTACGAGCAGTACTTC
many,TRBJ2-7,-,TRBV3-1,CASSPDRSHEQYF,TGTGCCAGCAGCCCAGACAGGTCCCACGAGCAGTACTTC
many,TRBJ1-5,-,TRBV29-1,CSVGGYGNQPQHF,TGCAGCGTTGGAGGATATGGGAATCAGCCCCAGCATTTT
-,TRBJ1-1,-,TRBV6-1,CASTPLLGMNTEAFF,TGTGCCAGCACCCCACTACTGGGCATGAACACTGAAGCTTTCTTT
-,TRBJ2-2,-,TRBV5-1,CASRAPGQTNTGELFF,TGCGCCAGCAGGGCACCGGGACAAACGAACACCGGGGAGCTGTTTTTT
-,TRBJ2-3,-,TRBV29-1,CSVLSHTDTQYF,TGCAGCGTACTGAGCCACACAGATACGCAGTATTTT
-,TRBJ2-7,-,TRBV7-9,CASSFLDGYEQYF,TGTGCCAGCAGCTTCCTGGACGGCTACGAGCAGTACTTC
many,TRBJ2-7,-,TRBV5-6,CASSLGNEVGAYEQYF,TGTGCCAGCAGCTTAGGGAACGAGGTCGGTGCCTACGAGCAGTACTTC
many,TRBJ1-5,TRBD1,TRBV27,CASSDRGDNQPQHF,TGTGCCAGCAGTGACAGGGGCGACAATCAGCCCCAGCATTTT
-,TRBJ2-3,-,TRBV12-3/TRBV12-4,CASSHPRADHTDTQYF,TGTGCCAGCAGCCACCCGAGAGCGGACCACACAGATACGCAGTATTTT
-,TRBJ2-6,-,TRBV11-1,CASSLTGNPFSGANVLTF,TGTGCCAGCAGCTTGACAGGAAACCCTTTTTCTGGGGCCAACGTCCTGACTTTC
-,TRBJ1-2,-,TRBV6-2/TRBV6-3,CASTSPAWYGYTF,TGTGCCAGCACTTCCCCCGCTTGGTATGGCTACACCTTC
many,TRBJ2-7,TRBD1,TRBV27,CASSRTGGSLYEQYF,TGTGCCAGCAGTCGGACAGGAGGCTCCCTCTACGAGCAGTACTTC
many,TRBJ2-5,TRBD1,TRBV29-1,CSVVDRDAETQYF,TGCAGCGTTGTCGACAGGGACGCGGAGACCCAGTACTTC
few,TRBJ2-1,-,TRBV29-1,CSVVLVEQFF,TGCAGCGTTGTTCTGGTCGAGCAGTTCTTC
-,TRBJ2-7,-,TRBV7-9,CASSAPRTYEQYF,TGTGCCAGCAGCGCCCCTCGAACCTACGAGCAGTACTTC
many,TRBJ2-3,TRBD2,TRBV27,CASSTTSGTDTQYF,TGTGCCAGCAGTACGACTAGCGGCACAGATACGCAGTATTTT
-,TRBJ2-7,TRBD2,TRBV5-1,CASGLAETYEQYF,TGCGCCAGCGGCCTAGCGGAAACCTACGAGCAGTACTTC
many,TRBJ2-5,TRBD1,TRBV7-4,CASSLPGGPEETQYF,TGTGCCAGCAGCTTGCCAGGGGGTCCCGAAGAGACCCAGTACTTC
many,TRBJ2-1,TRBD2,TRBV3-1,CASSQSGRAHEQFF,TGTGCCAGCAGCCAGAGCGGGAGGGCCCATGAGCAGTTCTTC
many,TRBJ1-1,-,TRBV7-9,CASSFGNTEAFF,TGTGCCAGCAGCTTCGGGAACACTGAAGCTTTCTTT